This T cell receptor beta chain emerged from a study of CD4 and CD8 cells across lung adenocarcinoma regions. Via MiXCR, TCRdb re-called the PCR reads, giving one row per CDR3 protein. This sample carries around 12,000 distinct CDR3 sequences, under 75% of them seen once, and the ten largest clones take under 40%. This clonotype has just a few counts. Localized lung adenocarcinoma, a non-small cell lung cancer, affected the donors. The V gene end was trimmed by 1 base and the J gene end by 3 bases; junction bases not matched to a gene: 4. The CDR3 is 17 residues long. Germline-derived CDR1 and CDR2 are MGHRA and YSYEKL.

This chain links TRBV4-1 with TRBJ1-4; 11 bases are a match to TRBD1. This TCR derives from a female donor with lung adenocarcinoma. The CD4 and CD8 labels of this study may be unreliable. Sequenced material: CD8+ T cells from the margin of a lung tumor. CDR3 nucleotides: TGCGCCAGCAGCCAAGTAGGACAGGGGGCGTCTAATGAAAAACTGTTTTTT. Translating gives CASSQVGQGASNEKLFF.